The table lists the clone carrying this T cell receptor (beta chain) with a few counts. Its antigen is still unknown. The data are from a study of naive and memory T cell subsets. Overall study findings and caveats: From naive to CM, EM and EMRA, diversity decreased and Gini increased.

Both TRBC1 and TRBC2 were covered by a beta constant-region primer of two equimolar oligonucleotides. TCRdb fed the UMI-ligation and nested PCR reads into MiXCR, producing one record per CDR3 protein. The sample shows tens of thousands of distinct CDR3 sequences, around 14% of them seen only once. Cells stained for CD3, CD4, CD8, CD45RA, CD27 and viability were sorted into four CD45RA/CD27 subsets. V was clipped by 4 bases and J by 7 bases; unmatched bases: 8. CDR1 is SGHNT, CDR2 YYREEE, per germline (reference sequence). The CDR3 sequence is 16 residues long. This chain joins TRBV5-4 and TRBJ2-1; TRBD2 agrees at 13 bases. Sequenced sample: central memory CD4+ T cells from blood. The receptor was derived from a human donor in good health. CDR3 in DNA: TGTGCCAGCAGCCGCGGACTAGCGGGAGTGGGAAATGAGCAGTTCTTC. Amino acids: CASSRGLAGVGNEQFF.